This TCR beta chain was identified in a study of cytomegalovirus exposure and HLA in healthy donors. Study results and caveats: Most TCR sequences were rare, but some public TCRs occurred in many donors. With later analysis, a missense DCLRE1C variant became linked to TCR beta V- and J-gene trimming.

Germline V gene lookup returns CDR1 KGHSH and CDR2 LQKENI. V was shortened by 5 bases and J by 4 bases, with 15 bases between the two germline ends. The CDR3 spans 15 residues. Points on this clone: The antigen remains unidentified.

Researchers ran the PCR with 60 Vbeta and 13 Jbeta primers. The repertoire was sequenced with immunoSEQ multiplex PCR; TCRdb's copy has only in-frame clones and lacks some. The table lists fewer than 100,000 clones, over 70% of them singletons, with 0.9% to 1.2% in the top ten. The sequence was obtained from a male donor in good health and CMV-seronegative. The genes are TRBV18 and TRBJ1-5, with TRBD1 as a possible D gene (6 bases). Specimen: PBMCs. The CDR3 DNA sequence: TGTGCCAGCTCAACCGACATCACAGGGAATCAGCCCCAGCATTTT. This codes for CASSTDITGNQPQHF.